This entry concerns a single T cell receptor beta chain. Its target is unknown. These data originate in a study of memory CD4+ T cells and cytomegalovirus serostatus. Study-level points and caveats: Repertoires predicted CMV serostatus with median bootstrapped AUC of about 0.96. Each of approximately 61 CMV-associated TCRbeta sequences occurred in one to five individuals. The CMV-associated TCR signature appears largely within the CD4+ memory repertoire.

Single viable CD3+CD4+CD8-CD45RO+ cells were sorted as the memory CD4+ T cells. TCRdb's table, derived via immunoSEQ multiplex PCR, lists solely in-frame clones and lacks some. The data show tens of thousands of clones, around 76% seen once. Unmatched junction bases numbered 7, after V lost 9 bases and J lost 6 bases. CDR1 and CDR2 (germline): SNHLY, FYNNEI. CDR3 length: 14 residues. This clonotype originated in an adult in good health and CMV-seropositive. V and J are TRBV2 and TRBJ2-2; 10 nucleotides align to TRBD2. Sequencing input: memory CD4+ T cells from blood. Here the CDR3 DNA reads TGTGCCAGTCGGATCAGCGGGAGGGCCGGGGAGCTGTTTTTT. Residues: CASRISGRAGELFF.